This TCR beta chain was found in a study of early T cells in non-severe SARS-CoV-2 infection. Background on the study: Unsorted whole-blood RNA was sequenced in bulk, leaving chains unpaired. The study, taken as a whole, reports: A preference for anti-spike CD8 responses marked VDJdb matching, which missed private and CD4 specificities.

Germline V gene sequence: CDR1 SGHNT, CDR2 YYREEE (reference sequence). The CDR3 totals 16 residues. Trimming took 2 bases from V and 4 from J, leaving 18 bases between them. Individual cDNA molecules carried attached unique molecular identifiers. One entry per CDR3 protein, called by TCRdb with MiXCR from the 5' RACE reads. The sample has some 64,000 distinct CDR3 sequences, roughly 18% seen once. This clonotype was detected a few times. Its target is not known. The genes are TRBV5-4 and TRBJ1-1, with a tentative D call TRBD1 (5 bases). The origin of this receptor is an adult who was a healthcare worker with PCR-confirmed SARS-CoV-2 infection or an uninfected control (not recorded which). Sample: whole blood, taken at baseline. CDR3 region: CASSLLQGDTITEAFF. For the CDR3, the DNA is TGTGCCAGCAGCTTACTCCAGGGTGATACAATCACTGAAGCTTTCTTT.